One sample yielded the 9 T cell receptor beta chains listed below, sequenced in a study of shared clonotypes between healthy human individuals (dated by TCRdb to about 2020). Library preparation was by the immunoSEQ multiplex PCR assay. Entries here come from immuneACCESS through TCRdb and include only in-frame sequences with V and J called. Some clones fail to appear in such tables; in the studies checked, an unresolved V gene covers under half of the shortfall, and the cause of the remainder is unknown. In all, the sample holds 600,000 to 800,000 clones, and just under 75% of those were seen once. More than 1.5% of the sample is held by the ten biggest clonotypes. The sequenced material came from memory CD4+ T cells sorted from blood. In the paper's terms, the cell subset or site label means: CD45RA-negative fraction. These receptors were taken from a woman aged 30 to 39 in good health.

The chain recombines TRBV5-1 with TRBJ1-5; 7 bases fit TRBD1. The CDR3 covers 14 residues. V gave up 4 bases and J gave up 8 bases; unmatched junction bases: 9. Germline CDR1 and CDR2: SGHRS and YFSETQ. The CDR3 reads CASSPTGIFEPQHF. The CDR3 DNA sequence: TGCGCCAGCAGCCCGACAGGGATATTCGAGCCCCAGCATTTT.

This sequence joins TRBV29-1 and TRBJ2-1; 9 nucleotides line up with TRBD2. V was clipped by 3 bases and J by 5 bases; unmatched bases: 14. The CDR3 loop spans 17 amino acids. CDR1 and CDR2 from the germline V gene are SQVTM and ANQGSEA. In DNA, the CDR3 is TGCAGCGTTGATACTCTCCAGCTAGCGGGGCCAGACAATGAGCAGTTCTTC. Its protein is CSVDTLQLAGPDNEQFF.

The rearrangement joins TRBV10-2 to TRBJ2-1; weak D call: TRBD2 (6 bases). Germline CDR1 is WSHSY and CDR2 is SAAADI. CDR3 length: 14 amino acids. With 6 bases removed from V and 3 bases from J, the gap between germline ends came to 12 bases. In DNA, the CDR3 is TGCGCCAGCAGAAGGGACTCAAGCTACAATGAGCAGTTCTTC. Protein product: CASRRDSSYNEQFF.

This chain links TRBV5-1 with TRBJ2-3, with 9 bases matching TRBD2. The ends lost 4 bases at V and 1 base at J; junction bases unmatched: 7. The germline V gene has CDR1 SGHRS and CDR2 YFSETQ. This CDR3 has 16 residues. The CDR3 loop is CASSPSLAGRTDTQYF. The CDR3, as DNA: TGCGCCAGCAGCCCGAGTCTAGCGGGACGCACAGATACGCAGTATTTT.

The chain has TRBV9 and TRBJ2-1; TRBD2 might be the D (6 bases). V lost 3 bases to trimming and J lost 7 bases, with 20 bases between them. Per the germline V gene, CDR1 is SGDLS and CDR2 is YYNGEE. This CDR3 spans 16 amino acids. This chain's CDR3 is CASSAPNYRRANEQFF. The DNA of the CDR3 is TGTGCCAGCAGCGCCCCCAATTATAGGAGGGCGAATGAGCAGTTCTTC.

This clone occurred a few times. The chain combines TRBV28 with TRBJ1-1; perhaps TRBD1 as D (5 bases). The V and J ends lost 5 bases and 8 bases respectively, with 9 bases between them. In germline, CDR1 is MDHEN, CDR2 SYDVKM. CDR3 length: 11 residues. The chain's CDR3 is CASSANREAFF. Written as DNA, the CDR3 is TGTGCCAGCAGTGCCAACAGGGAAGCTTTCTTT.

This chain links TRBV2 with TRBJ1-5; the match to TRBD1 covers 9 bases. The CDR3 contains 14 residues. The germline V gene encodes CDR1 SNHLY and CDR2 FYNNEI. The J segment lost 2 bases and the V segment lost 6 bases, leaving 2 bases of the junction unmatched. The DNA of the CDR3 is TGTGCCAGCAGCGGGGACAGGGGCAATCAGCCCCAGCATTTT. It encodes CASSGDRGNQPQHF. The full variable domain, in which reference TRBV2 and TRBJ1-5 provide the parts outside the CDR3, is EPEVTQTPSHQVTQMGQEVILRCVPISNHLYFYWYRQILGQKVEFLVSFYNNEISEKSEIFDDQFSVERPDGSNFTLKIRSTKLEDSAMYFCASSGDRGNQPQHFGDGTRLSIL.

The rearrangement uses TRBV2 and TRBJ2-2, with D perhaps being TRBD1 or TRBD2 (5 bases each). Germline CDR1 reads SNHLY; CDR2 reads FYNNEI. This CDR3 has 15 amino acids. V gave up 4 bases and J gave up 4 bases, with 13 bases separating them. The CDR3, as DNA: TGTGCCAGCAGTGGTTCAAGGGGACCCACCGGGGAGCTGTTTTTT. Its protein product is CASSGSRGPTGELFF. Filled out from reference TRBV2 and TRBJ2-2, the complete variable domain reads EPEVTQTPSHQVTQMGQEVILRCVPISNHLYFYWYRQILGQKVEFLVSFYNNEISEKSEIFDDQFSVERPDGSNFTLKIRSTKLEDSAMYFCASSGSRGPTGELFFGEGSRLTVL.

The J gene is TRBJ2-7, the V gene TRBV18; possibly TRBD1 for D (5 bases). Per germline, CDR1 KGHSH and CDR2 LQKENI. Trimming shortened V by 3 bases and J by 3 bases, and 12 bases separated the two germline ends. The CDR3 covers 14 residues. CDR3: CASSPMTEFYEQYF. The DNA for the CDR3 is TGTGCCAGCTCACCTATGACAGAATTCTACGAGCAGTACTTC.